This TCR beta chain was observed in a study of low-dose radiotherapy and immunotherapy resistance in tumors. In the study overall: Ipilimumab 1 mg/kg every six weeks, together with nivolumab 240 mg every two weeks, was given intravenously to patients.

Both TCRalpha and TCRbeta chains were reverse transcribed with V-gene-specific primers. The TCRs were subjected to amplification over around 19 PCR cycles employing a constant-region primer in conjunction with a V-primer adapter. Using its own MiXCR run on the reads, TCRdb lists one record per CDR3 protein. The repertoire consists of around 90,000 distinct CDR3 sequences, with approximately 17% occurring once and the leading ten covering roughly 6%. In its sample, this clonotype was seen many times. The time point here: before trial treatment. This sequence originates from a male donor with prostate cancer. The starting material was PBMCs, obtained before treatment.

CDR3 DNA: TGCGCCAGCAGCCGACCGGGACAGGGGGCTCTCGGTCAGCCCCAGCATTTT. This translates into CASSRPGQGALGQPQHF. This rearrangement joins TRBV4-1 to TRBJ1-5, with 12 bases aligning to TRBD1. V was clipped by 4 bases and J by 6 bases; unmatched bases: 10. CDR1 and CDR2 (germline): MGHRA, YSYEKL. The CDR3 has 17 residues.